This T cell receptor beta chain is from a study of T cells in Graves' hyperthyroidism and ophthalmopathy. About 10 ml fresh peripheral blood yielded the PBMCs. V was shortened by 1 base and J by 0 bases, with 5 bases between the two germline ends. Germline values: CDR1 SGHDT, CDR2 YYEEEE. CDR3 size: 14 residues. It was RNA transcripts that yielded the amplified TCR beta CDR3 regions. Initially, a first-round RT-PCR of the TCR CDR3 employed the HTBI primer set. Using its own MiXCR run on the multiplex PCR reads, TCRdb lists one record per CDR3 protein. The table shows a few hundred thousand distinct CDR3 sequences, with about 14% occurring only once.

Source material: blood. The receptor was derived from a young woman with Graves' ophthalmopathy. This sequence joins TRBV5-6 and TRBJ1-5; unclear D gene. CDR3 residues: CASSLLHSNQPQHF. The CDR3 nucleotides are TGTGCCAGCAGCTTGTTGCATAGCAATCAGCCCCAGCATTTT.